These 27 T cell receptor beta chains came from one sample sequenced in a study of siplizumab effects on memory and regulatory T cells. Sequenced by immunoSEQ multiplex PCR; TCRdb stores in-frame clones only, minus some. The sample lists tens of thousands of clones, roughly 96% occurring once. Sample: naive CD4+ T cells sorted from blood. The receptors derive from a human donor in good health.

This clone was observed once. The chain recombines TRBV4-2 with TRBJ1-4, with D tentatively TRBD1 (6 bases). The CDR3 is made up of 14 amino acids. Per germline, CDR1 LGHNA and CDR2 YNFKEQ. The V gene lost 2 bases and the J gene lost 7 bases, with 11 bases spanning the gap. CDR3 sequence (DNA): TGTGCCAGCAGCCAACGGGACACCTTTGAAAAACTGTTTTTT. This encodes CASSQRDTFEKLFF.

The chain links TRBV25-1 to TRBJ2-1; TRBD1 matches at 7 bases. This CDR3 has 16 amino acids. Germline V gives CDR1 MGHDK, CDR2 SYGVNS. V shed 5 bases and J 0 bases; nucleotides not matched to a gene: 7. For the CDR3, the DNA is TGTGCCAGCAGTCAGGGGGTTCTAAGCTCCTACAATGAGCAGTTCTTC. Translation: CASSQGVLSSYNEQFF.

The chain uses TRBV5-4 and TRBJ2-2, with TRBD1 as a possible D gene (6 bases). Per the germline V gene, CDR1 is SGHNT and CDR2 is YYREEE (reference sequence). Trimming cost V 0 bases and J 7 bases, with 13 bases left between them. This CDR3 comprises 15 residues. CDR3 DNA sequence: TGTGCCAGCAGCTTGGGGGGGCCCGCTGTCGGGGAGCTGTTTTTT. Encoded protein: CASSLGGPAVGELFF.

The count of this clone is one. This chain joins TRBV7-2 and TRBJ2-5, with a tentative D call TRBD2 (5 bases). Trimming removed 1 base at V and 4 bases at J, with 7 bases between. This CDR3 has 13 amino acids. Per the germline V gene, CDR1 is SGHTA and CDR2 is FQGNSA. The CDR3 DNA reads TGTGCCAGCAGCTTAGATCGGGGAGAGACCCAGTACTTC. It yields the protein CASSLDRGETQYF.

This clone was picked up one time. The chain is built from TRBV28 and TRBJ1-1; 7 bases agree with TRBD1. The CDR3 runs to 15 residues. The germline V gene encodes CDR1 MDHEN and CDR2 SYDVKM. Trimming took 9 bases from V and 2 from J; bases not matched to a gene: 12. The CDR3, as DNA: TGTGCCAGGATGTCAGGGGGGACGGGTAACACTGAAGCTTTCTTT. Encoded protein: CARMSGGTGNTEAFF.

The chain links TRBV11-1 to TRBJ2-1; D is uncertain. The CDR3 has 16 amino acids. Germline CDR1 and CDR2: SGHAT and FQDESV (reference sequence). Trimming shortened V by 3 bases and J by 5 bases, and 17 bases separated the two germline ends. The CDR3 nucleotides read TGTGCCAGCAGCTTGAGGCCGGGTTCTCACGACAATGAGCAGTTCTTC. It codes for CASSLRPGSHDNEQFF.

This rearrangement joins TRBV23-1 to TRBJ2-5; D is tentatively TRBD1 or TRBD2 (5 bases each). TRBV23-1 is an ORF for which the function is uncertain. This CDR3 contains 13 residues. V lost 7 bases and J lost 1, with 10 bases in between. The CDR3 DNA is TGCGCCAGCATGGGGGAGTGCCAAGAGACCCAGTACTTC. Its translation: CASMGECQETQYF.

The genes are TRBV11-2 and TRBJ2-2; D is unclear. This CDR3 contains 14 residues. Germline assignment: CDR1 SGHAT and CDR2 FQNNGV. Deletions cut 3 bases from V and 4 bases from J, with 9 bases between. Here the CDR3 DNA reads TGTGCCAGCAGCTTGGGCTTGATCACCGGGGAGCTGTTTTTT. The encoded protein is CASSLGLITGELFF.

The rearrangement uses TRBV4-2 and TRBJ1-2; D perhaps matches TRBD1 (5 bases). The CDR3 extends over 13 amino acids. Germline V gives CDR1 LGHNA, CDR2 YNFKEQ. Trimming shortened V by 6 bases and J by 6 bases, and 14 bases separated the two germline ends. In DNA, the CDR3 is TGTGCCAGCAGATTAGCGGCAGGGCATGGCTACACCTTC. This translates into CASRLAAGHGYTF.

The genes are TRBV27 and TRBJ2-7; TRBD1 matches at 12 bases. This CDR3 is built from 14 residues. V trimming: 6 bases; J trimming: 2 bases; junction bases outside the gene matches: 2. Per germline, CDR1 MNHEY and CDR2 SMNVEV (reference sequence). The CDR3 spells CASRGTGGPYEQYF. Here the CDR3 DNA reads TGTGCCAGCAGGGGGACAGGGGGCCCCTACGAGCAGTACTTC.

This clone was counted a single time. This chain joins TRBV5-8 and TRBJ1-3; no reliable D call. The CDR3 spans 11 residues. With 4 bases removed from V and 7 bases from J, the gap between germline ends came to 6 bases. The germline V gene has CDR1 SGHTS and CDR2 YDEGEE. The CDR3 sequence is CASSRVNTIYF. Here the CDR3 DNA reads TGTGCCAGCAGCCGGGTGAACACCATATATTTT.

The chain uses TRBV5-8 and TRBJ2-3, with D unresolved. V was cut by 4 bases and J by 2 bases, with 14 bases left in between. This CDR3 region has 15 residues. Per germline, CDR1 SGHTS and CDR2 YDEGEE. CDR3 protein: CASSPPTVFTDTQYF. The CDR3, as DNA: TGTGCCAGCAGCCCACCGACGGTGTTCACAGATACGCAGTATTTT.

This chain uses TRBV11-3 with TRBJ1-2, with D possibly being TRBD1 (6 bases). Trimming took 3 bases from V and 8 from J, leaving 10 bases between them. Germline V gene sequence: CDR1 SGHNT, CDR2 YENEEA. The CDR3 length is 12 residues. CDR3 sequence reads: CASSLGGRGYTF. CDR3 coding DNA: TGTGCCAGCAGCTTGGGGGGCAGAGGCTACACCTTC.

J is TRBJ2-5 and V is TRBV11-2, with TRBD1 identical over 7 bases. CDR1 is SGHAT, CDR2 FQNNGV, per germline. V lost 5 bases and J lost 7; bases outside the gene matches: 7. The CDR3 extends over 13 amino acids. CDR3 protein: CASSLGGAGTQYF. The CDR3 DNA is TGTGCCAGCAGCCTAGGGGGCGCGGGGACCCAGTACTTC. Complete variable domain (other parts from reference TRBV11-2 and TRBJ2-5): EAGVAQSPRYKIIEKRQSVAFWCNPISGHATLYWYQQILGQGPKLLIQFQNNGVVDDSQLPKDRFSAERLKGVDSTLKIQPAKLEDSAVYLCASSLGGAGTQYFGPGTRLLVL.

This chain links TRBV28 with TRBJ1-1; 7 nucleotides align to TRBD1. The CDR3 is made up of 14 amino acids. The J segment lost 6 bases and the V segment lost 3 bases, leaving 7 bases of the junction unmatched. CDR1 and CDR2 from the germline V gene are MDHEN and SYDVKM. Here the CDR3 DNA reads TGTGCCAGCAGTTTCCGACAGGGAAGGCCTGAAGCTTTCTTT. Translating it yields CASSFRQGRPEAFF.

On this clone itself: This sample also contains other DNA sequences that code for the same CDR3. The rearrangement joins TRBV7-9 to TRBJ2-7; TRBD2 aligns across 11 bases. Germline CDR1 is SEHNR and CDR2 is FQNEAQ (reference sequence). The length of the CDR3 is 15 residues. V dropped 5 bases and J dropped 1; count of bases not matched to a gene: 4. CDR3 region: CASSPTSGGSYEQYF. The CDR3 bases are TGTGCCAGCAGCCCAACTAGCGGGGGATCCTACGAGCAGTACTTC.

The V call is TRBV9, the J call TRBJ2-3, with TRBD2 identical over 9 bases. V lost 0 bases and J lost 4; bases outside the gene matches: 0. Looked up from germline, CDR1 is SGDLS and CDR2 is YYNGEE. The CDR3 is 14 residues long. In DNA form, the CDR3 reads TGTGCCAGCAGCGTAGAGCGGGGGGCAGATACGCAGTATTTT. Its translation: CASSVERGADTQYF. The full variable domain, in which reference TRBV9 and TRBJ2-3 provide the parts outside the CDR3, is DSGVTQTPKHLITATGQRVTLRCSPRSGDLSVYWYQQSLDQGLQFLIQYYNGEERAKGNILERFSAQQFPDLHSELNLSSLELGDSALYFCASSVERGADTQYFGPGTRLTVL.

The rearrangement links TRBV7-6 to TRBJ1-3; D is ambiguous. From germline, CDR1 is SGHVS and CDR2 FNYEAQ. V lost 1 base and J lost 4, with 20 bases in between. There are 18 residues in the CDR3. CDR3 nucleotide sequence: TGTGCCAGCAGCTTAGAGGTACCGGACGTCTCGTGGGGAAACACCATATATTTT. This encodes CASSLEVPDVSWGNTIYF.

V usage is TRBV14 and J usage is TRBJ1-1; D is undetermined. This CDR3 is 16 amino acids long. V was shortened by 0 bases and J by 7 bases, with 18 bases between the two germline ends. Germline CDR1 SGHDN, CDR2 FVKESK. CDR3 nucleotides: TGTGCCAGCAGCCAAGAGCAGCTTGATTCCGGGGATGAAGCTTTCTTT. It codes for CASSQEQLDSGDEAFF.

This chain joins TRBV18 and TRBJ1-5; D not resolved. The CDR3 spans 14 residues. Germline CDR1 KGHSH, CDR2 LQKENI. V was pared by 3 bases and J by 2 bases, with 8 bases between. The CDR3 loop reads CASSPQDGNQPQHF. The CDR3 DNA follows: TGTGCCAGCTCACCTCAGGACGGCAATCAGCCCCAGCATTTT.

J is TRBJ1-3 and V is TRBV7-9, with D maybe TRBD1 (6 bases). Trimming took 2 bases from V and 1 from J, leaving 21 bases between them. The germline V gene has CDR1 SEHNR and CDR2 FQNEAQ (reference sequence). The CDR3 has 19 residues. The CDR3: CASSLFTGTSSSSGNTIYF. The CDR3 DNA reads as TGTGCCAGCAGCTTATTTACCGGGACATCTTCCTCTTCTGGAAACACCATATATTTT.

The genes are TRBV9 and TRBJ2-3; TRBD2 is a possible D gene (6 bases). The CDR3 is made up of 15 amino acids. Germline V gives CDR1 SGDLS, CDR2 YYNGEE. V gave up 3 bases and J gave up 0 bases, with 11 bases separating them. CDR3 protein: CASSGAGLSTDTQYF. The CDR3 DNA is TGTGCCAGCAGCGGGGCGGGGCTCAGCACAGATACGCAGTATTTT.

This sequence joins TRBV21-1 and TRBJ1-2. TRBV21-1 is labeled a pseudogene. The CDR3 covers 11 residues. The CDR3 spells CASSYHRCYTF. CDR3 bases: TGTGCCAGCAGCTATCATAGGTGCTACACCTTC.

The rearrangement links TRBV10-3 to TRBJ1-3; TRBD1 matches at 7 bases. Germline CDR1 reads ENHRY; CDR2 reads SYGVKD. The ends lost 10 bases at V and 0 bases at J; junction bases unmatched: 3. The CDR3 loop spans 13 amino acids. CDR3 coding DNA: TGTGCCAACGGACAGGACTCTGGAAACACCATATATTTT. This gives the protein CANGQDSGNTIYF.

This chain uses TRBV7-8 with TRBJ1-2; no firm D call. This CDR3 has 13 amino acids. Trimming left V 2 bases short and J 5 bases short, with 9 bases between. CDR1 SGHVS and CDR2 FQNEAQ come from the germline V gene. The CDR3 bases are TGTGCCAGCAGCTTACCTCAAGTTTATGGCTACACCTTC. Amino acid sequence: CASSLPQVYGYTF.

V is TRBV2 and J is TRBJ2-6; TRBD1 is a possible D gene (6 bases). V lost 4 bases and J 4 bases, leaving 11 bases between the germline ends. Germline V gene data show CDR1 as SNHLY and CDR2 as FYNNEI. This CDR3 is built from 15 residues. The CDR3 reads CASSGQGPGANVLTF. The CDR3 nucleotides are TGTGCCAGCAGTGGGCAGGGGCCCGGGGCCAACGTCCTGACTTTC.

The chain carries TRBV19 and TRBJ2-7, with D possibly called TRBD1 or TRBD2 (5 bases each). V was pared by 1 base and J by 2 bases, with 24 bases between. This CDR3 has 19 residues. Germline V gene data show CDR1 as LNHDA and CDR2 as SQIVND (reference sequence). The CDR3 nucleotides are TGTGCCAGTAGTATAGCACATTTACCTCGGGACCCCGGGCCCTACGAGCAGTACTTC. Translated: CASSIAHLPRDPGPYEQYF. Full variable domain (rest looked up from reference TRBV19 and TRBJ2-7): DGGITQSPKYLFRKEGQNVTLSCEQNLNHDAMYWYRQDPGQGLRLIYYSQIVNDFQKGDIAEGYSVSREKKESFPLTVTSAQKNPTAFYLCASSIAHLPRDPGPYEQYFGPGTRLTVT.